The clone carrying this T cell receptor (beta chain) was found a few times. This sample stems from a study of blood T cell repertoires in COVID-19. Study-level background: Collection of acute and convalescent COVID-19 samples took place in the United States, Italy and Spain. T cells, B-cell-depleted T cells, or PBMCs provided the cDNA or gDNA that served as material.

Sequenced by immunoSEQ multiplex PCR; TCRdb stores in-frame clones only, minus some. The sample lists about 220,000 clones; 80% to 85% were seen once. The sequencing sample was made of peripheral blood. The TCR comes from a young man with active or convalescent COVID-19.

The CDR3, as DNA: TGTGCCAGCAGTGATAGTGGGACAGGGGACACCGGGGAGCTGTTTTTT. Protein sequence: CASSDSGTGDTGELFF. The chain recombines TRBV25-1 with TRBJ2-2; TRBD1 agrees at 10 bases. The CDR3 contains 16 residues. Germline V gives CDR1 MGHDK, CDR2 SYGVNS. After removal of 3 bases from V and 3 bases from J, the junction contained 4 bases not matched to a gene.